The entry that follows covers one T cell receptor (beta chain) sequence. What it binds is unknown. The CDR3 has 12 residues. Germline values: CDR1 MNHNS, CDR2 SASEGT. Primers for the PCR totalled 60 Vbeta and 13 Jbeta. TCRdb keeps only in-frame clones here, not all; method: immunoSEQ multiplex PCR. The data hold 90,000 to 150,000 clones, with 81% observed a single time. Donors in the study were healthy people who gave bone marrow. The sample is drawn from a study of cytomegalovirus exposure and HLA in healthy donors. Study results and limitations: TCR beta chain V- and J-gene trimming was linked, in a later analysis, to a missense variant in DCLRE1C. 87-base-pair reads could not separate some V segments, including TRBV6-2 and TRBV6-3.

The J gene is TRBJ1-1, the V gene TRBV6-1; TRBD1 aligns across 8 bases. Sequencing was done on a sample of PBMCs. The receptor was isolated from a woman aged 40-49 years in good health and CMV-seronegative. CDR3 sequence reads: CGSGGLDTEAFF. The CDR3 DNA follows: TGTGGTTCAGGGGGCCTGGACACTGAAGCTTTCTTT.